Only a few counts were recorded for the clone carrying this TCR beta chain. Antigen: not known. The unexposed donors gave CD4+ T cells in 2011-2018, prior to COVID-19. CDR3 length: 12 amino acids. The germline V gene encodes CDR1 MNHEY and CDR2 SVGAGI. The V and J ends lost 4 bases and 7 bases respectively, with 8 bases between them. Libraries were prepared by immunoSEQ multiplex PCR; TCRdb keeps only in-frame clonotypes and omits some of them. The repertoire holds about 59,000 clones, with 75% to 90% as singletons. The record originates from a study of CD4 T cells in relation to SARS-CoV-2 and coronaviruses. Overall study findings and caveats: Samples before the pandemic and after infection were not matched within any donor.

This TCR derives from a human donor in good health. Specimen: memory CD4+ T cells from PBMCs. The chain uses TRBV6-5 and TRBJ1-3; no firm D call. The CDR3 DNA is TGTGCCAGCAGTTTGATAGGGAACACCATATATTTT. Translated, it gives CASSLIGNTIYF.